This entry describes one TCR beta chain. The PCR employed 60 Vbeta primers together with 13 Jbeta primers. Assay: immunoSEQ multiplex PCR; the TCRdb copy retains only in-frame clones and omits some. In total, the table holds 120,000 to 150,000 clones. This sample stems from a study of cytomegalovirus exposure and HLA in healthy donors. Sequencing input: PBMCs. The receptor was derived from a woman aged 50 to 60 in good health and CMV-seronegative.

Here the CDR3 reads CASSGGQGVYEQYF. The DNA for the CDR3 is TGTGCCAGCAGTGGCGGACAGGGGGTCTACGAGCAGTACTTC. The chain uses TRBV6-6 and TRBJ2-7, with 10 nucleotides matching TRBD1. The CDR3 spans 14 residues. Germline V lookup: CDR1 MNHNY, CDR2 SVGAGI (reference sequence). Trimming removed 5 bases from V and 3 bases from J; junction bases left unmatched: 4.